This entry describes one TCR beta chain. Each participant's cohort was designated according to participant-reported clinical history. Assay used: immunoSEQ multiplex PCR; TCRdb lists only in-frame clones, some missing. This sample has about 280,000 clones, with 85% found just once. The entry originates in a study of blood T cell repertoires in COVID-19. Study information: T cells, B-cell-depleted T cells, or PBMCs provided the cDNA or gDNA that served as material.

The receptor was isolated from a woman aged 45-59 years who had recovered from COVID-19. Sequences were obtained from PBMCs or T cells enriched from blood (not recorded which).

CDR3 loop: CASADRFDEQYF. CDR3 DNA sequence: TGTGCCAGTGCGGACAGGTTCGACGAGCAGTACTTC. The V gene is TRBV28, the J gene TRBJ2-7; 7 nucleotides match TRBD1. Germline V CDR1 and CDR2: MDHEN, SYDVKM. This CDR3 contains 12 residues. V dropped 9 bases and J dropped 5; count of bases not matched to a gene: 7.